Here is one T cell receptor beta chain with its context. Antigen unknown. This specimen comes from a study of CD8+CD57+ T cells in acquired aplastic anemia. An expansion of CD8+CD57+ cells by flow cytometry had been shown in patients chosen for sequencing. The TCR beta profiling, which covered VDJ combination and CDR3 sequence, was carried out using genomic DNA as the template. MiXCR, run by TCRdb on the reads, gives a single entry per CDR3 protein. This sample has 200,000 to 300,000 distinct CDR3 sequences, with approximately 50% found just once. Findings and caveats of the study: Patients shared approximately 30 CD8+ CDR3 sequences with controls.

V was pared by 6 bases and J by 0 bases, with 11 bases of the junction left unmatched. The CDR3 covers 17 residues. The germline V gene encodes CDR1 SGHTA and CDR2 FQGNSA. This clonotype was obtained from a human donor with aplastic anemia. Sequenced material: sorted CD4+, CD8+, or CD8+CD57+ T cells (not recorded which) from PBMCs. The J gene is TRBJ2-3, the V gene TRBV7-2; TRBD2 matches 8 bases. The CDR3 sequence: CASRVGLSGGSTDTQYF. Here the CDR3 DNA reads TGTGCCAGCAGGGTCGGTCTGAGCGGGGGTAGCACAGATACGCAGTATTTT. The full variable domain, in which reference TRBV7-2 and TRBJ2-3 provide the parts outside the CDR3, is GAGVSQSPSNKVTEKGKDVELRCDPISGHTALYWYRQSLGQGLEFLIYFQGNSAPDKSGLPSDRFSAERTGGSVSTLTIQRTQQEDSAVYLCASRVGLSGGSTDTQYFGPGTRLTVL.